This TCR beta chain emerged from a study of blood T cell repertoires in COVID-19. About the research overall: Both acute and convalescent COVID-19 samples were obtained from the United States, Italy and Spain. Sources were T cells, B-cell-depleted T cells, or PBMCs; the material itself was cDNA or gDNA.

Profiled with immunoSEQ multiplex PCR; TCRdb holds only in-frame clones, not every one. Of about 400,000 clones in the sample, roughly 86% were seen once. Trimming took 4 bases from V and 0 from J, leaving 8 bases between them. The CDR3 is 14 residues long. CDR1 is SGDLS, CDR2 YYNGEE, per germline. Participants were aged about 18 to 100 years from about two dozen US areas. Participants' own reports of clinical history determined their cohort assignment. The chain is built from TRBV9 and TRBJ1-5; D is undetermined. Sequenced sample: PBMCs or T cells enriched from blood (not recorded which). The source of this sequence is a woman aged 25 to 39 who had recovered from COVID-19. The CDR3 bases are TGTGCCAGCAGCCTCACATCTAGCAATCAGCCCCAGCATTTT. As protein: CASSLTSSNQPQHF.